This T cell receptor (beta chain) was recovered during a study of blood T cell repertoires in COVID-19. The wider study: PBMCs, B-cell-depleted T cells, or T cells were the source of the cDNA or gDNA that made up the material.

The Seattle patients joined while their infection was active and were tracked longitudinally afterward. CDR3 length: 14 amino acids. Germline CDR1 and CDR2: LNHDA and SQIVND (reference sequence). Trimming stripped 8 bases from V and 0 bases from J, with 11 bases between. As originally analysed: Estimation of nucleated cell counts was performed using reference gene primer amplification. Clones were sequenced by immunoSEQ multiplex PCR, and TCRdb holds only the in-frame ones, with some missing. V and J calls and clone size come straight from that table; D and trimming were deduced from the DNA. The sample records around 320,000 clones, 89% being singletons.

The sequence came from a woman younger than 45 with COVID-19, enrolled during active disease. Sequencing input: peripheral blood. This chain uses TRBV19 with TRBJ1-5; D is perhaps TRBD1 (6 bases). DNA for the CDR3: TGTGCCAGTGCCAGGGGCTATAGCAATCAGCCCCAGCATTTT. Translation gives CASARGYSNQPQHF.